This T cell receptor (beta chain) was found in a study of cytomegalovirus exposure and HLA in healthy donors. Whole-study context: HLA-typed donors were the source of approximately 80 million unique TCRs, which an early data release held. Findings of the study overall: Most subjects had HLA-A and HLA-B alleles reportedly predicted accurately by TCR beta sequences.

Comments on this clone: As yet, its antigen is unknown.

Both 60 Vbeta primers and 13 Jbeta primers went into the PCR. Repertoires were generated with immunoSEQ multiplex PCR, while TCRdb's copy carries only in-frame clones and drops some. The sample includes over 150,000 clones, over 70% of them seen just once. Trimming stripped 1 base from V and 8 bases from J, with 21 bases between. This CDR3 region has 16 residues. Germline CDR1 reads SGHRS; CDR2 reads YFSETQ. The receptor was isolated from a woman aged 50 to 60 in good health and CMV-seropositive. Input material: PBMCs. The chain carries TRBV5-1 and TRBJ1-2; D is perhaps TRBD1 (6 bases). CDR3 coding DNA: TGCGCCAGCAGCTTGTATAGGGGCTCGGTCGGACAGGGCTACACCTTC. Its translation is CASSLYRGSVGQGYTF.